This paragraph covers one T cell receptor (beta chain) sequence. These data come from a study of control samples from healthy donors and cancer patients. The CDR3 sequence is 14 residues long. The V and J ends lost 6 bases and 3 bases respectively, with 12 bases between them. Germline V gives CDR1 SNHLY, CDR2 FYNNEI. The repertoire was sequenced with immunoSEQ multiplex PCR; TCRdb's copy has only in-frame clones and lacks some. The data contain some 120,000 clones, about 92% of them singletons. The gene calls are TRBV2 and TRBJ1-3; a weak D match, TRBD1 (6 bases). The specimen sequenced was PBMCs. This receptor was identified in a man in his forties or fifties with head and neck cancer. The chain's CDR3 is CASSPGAVGNTIYF. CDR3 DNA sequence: TGTGCCAGCAGCCCGGGGGCTGTTGGAAACACCATATATTTT.